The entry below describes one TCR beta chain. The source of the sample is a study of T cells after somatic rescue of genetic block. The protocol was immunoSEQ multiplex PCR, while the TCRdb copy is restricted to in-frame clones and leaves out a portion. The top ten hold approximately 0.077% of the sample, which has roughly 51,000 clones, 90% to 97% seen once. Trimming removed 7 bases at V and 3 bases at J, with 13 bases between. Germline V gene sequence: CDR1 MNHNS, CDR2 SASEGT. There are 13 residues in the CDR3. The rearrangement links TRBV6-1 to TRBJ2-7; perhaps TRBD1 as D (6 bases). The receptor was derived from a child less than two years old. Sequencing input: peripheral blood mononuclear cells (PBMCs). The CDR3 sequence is CASTLQGSYEQYF. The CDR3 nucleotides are TGTGCCAGCACTTTACAGGGAAGCTACGAGCAGTACTTC.